These T cell receptor beta chains were read from a single sample in a study of control samples from healthy donors and cancer patients. The repertoire was sequenced with immunoSEQ multiplex PCR; TCRdb's copy has only in-frame clones and lacks some. The sample records 150,000 or so clones, around 90% being singletons. Sequencing was done on a sample of blood. The receptors stem from a man in his thirties or forties in good health. Each CDR3 is given with its conserved first and last residue. The D gene is left open where the match is weak. Size is stated for part of the rows, as once, few or many counts, or as a class when the clone is expanded.

cdr3_length: 13; d_call: .; v_call: TRBV12-3/TRBV12-4; clone_size: .; j_call: TRBJ1-1; cdr3_nt: TGTGCCAGCAGTCTCGGGGGGGGGACTGAAGCTTTCTTT; cdr3_aa: CASSLGGGTEAFF
cdr3_length: 14; d_call: .; v_call: TRBV5-5; clone_size: .; j_call: TRBJ2-3; cdr3_nt: TGTGCCAGCAGCTTGGAGGGGAGTACAGATACGCAGTATTTT; cdr3_aa: CASSLEGSTDTQYF
cdr3_length: 14; d_call: TRBD1; v_call: TRBV5-1; clone_size: .; j_call: TRBJ1-1; cdr3_nt: TGCGCCAGCAGCTCCGGGACAGGGATGGGTGAAGCTTTCTTT; cdr3_aa: CASSSGTGMGEAFF
cdr3_length: 15; d_call: TRBD1; v_call: TRBV3-1/TRBV3-2; clone_size: .; j_call: TRBJ1-6; cdr3_nt: TGTGCCAGCAGCCCCTCTTACGGACAGGGAGGTCCCCTCCACTTT; cdr3_aa: CASSPSYGQGGPLHF
cdr3_length: 14; d_call: TRBD1; v_call: TRBV2; clone_size: .; j_call: TRBJ1-6; cdr3_nt: TGTGCCAGCAGGACAGGGGTCGTCGGTTCACCCCTCCACTTT; cdr3_aa: CASRTGVVGSPLHF
cdr3_length: 13; d_call: .; v_call: TRBV28; clone_size: .; j_call: TRBJ1-2; cdr3_nt: TGTGCCAGCAGTCCCGCTGCCAACTATGGCTACACCTTC; cdr3_aa: CASSPAANYGYTF
cdr3_length: 13; d_call: .; v_call: TRBV19; clone_size: .; j_call: TRBJ1-2; cdr3_nt: TGTGCCAGCTCCGGGCTCTCGGCGCGTGGCTACACCTTC; cdr3_aa: CASSGLSARGYTF
cdr3_length: 14; d_call: .; v_call: TRBV5-5; clone_size: .; j_call: TRBJ2-7; cdr3_nt: TGTGCCAGCAGCTTGACGGGTACGGCCTACGAGCAGTACTTC; cdr3_aa: CASSLTGTAYEQYF
cdr3_length: 13; d_call: TRBD1; v_call: TRBV29-1; clone_size: .; j_call: TRBJ1-2; cdr3_nt: TGCAGCGTTGTAGAGGGGGCGCGATTAGGCTACACCTTC; cdr3_aa: CSVVEGARLGYTF
cdr3_length: 16; d_call: TRBD2; v_call: TRBV7-3; clone_size: .; j_call: TRBJ2-2; cdr3_nt: TGTGCCAGCAGCCCTCTGGGGGGGTTAGGTACCGGGGAGCTGTTTTTT; cdr3_aa: CASSPLGGLGTGELFF
cdr3_length: 17; d_call: TRBD2; v_call: TRBV30; clone_size: once; j_call: TRBJ2-5; cdr3_nt: TGTGCCTGGACCAGGGGACTAGCGGGAGGGCCCGGCGAGACCCAGTACTTC; cdr3_aa: CAWTRGLAGGPGETQYF
cdr3_length: 15; d_call: .; v_call: TRBV27; clone_size: .; j_call: TRBJ2-3; cdr3_nt: TGTGCCAGCAGTCTCAGGAGGGCTAGCACAGATACGCAGTATTTT; cdr3_aa: CASSLRRASTDTQYF
cdr3_length: 15; d_call: .; v_call: TRBV28; clone_size: .; j_call: TRBJ1-1; cdr3_nt: TGTGCCAGCAGTTCGTCCGGGACACCGAACACTGAAGCTTTCTTT; cdr3_aa: CASSSSGTPNTEAFF
cdr3_length: 13; d_call: .; v_call: TRBV2; clone_size: .; j_call: TRBJ1-4; cdr3_nt: TGTGCCAGCAGTGTACAGGGTGGGGAAAAACTGTTTTTT; cdr3_aa: CASSVQGGEKLFF
cdr3_length: 19; d_call: TRBD2; v_call: TRBV7-6; clone_size: .; j_call: TRBJ2-1; cdr3_nt: TGTGCCAGCAGCTTAGTGACTAGCGGGCACCTTAGCTCCTACAATGAGCAGTTCTTC; cdr3_aa: CASSLVTSGHLSSYNEQFF
cdr3_length: 16; d_call: .; v_call: TRBV6-2/TRBV6-3; clone_size: .; j_call: TRBJ1-5; cdr3_nt: TGTGCCAGCAGTTACCGGCCCGACAGGACGGATCAGCCCCAGCATTTT; cdr3_aa: CASSYRPDRTDQPQHF
cdr3_length: 15; d_call: .; v_call: TRBV24-1; clone_size: .; j_call: TRBJ2-7; cdr3_nt: TGTGCCACCAGTGATCCAACGGACTCCTCCTACGAGCAGTACTTC; cdr3_aa: CATSDPTDSSYEQYF
cdr3_length: 15; d_call: .; v_call: TRBV4-1; clone_size: .; j_call: TRBJ1-5; cdr3_nt: TGCGCCAGCAGCCACTCTAGCGGATACAATCAGCCCCAGCATTTT; cdr3_aa: CASSHSSGYNQPQHF
cdr3_length: 18; d_call: TRBD2; v_call: TRBV29-1; clone_size: .; j_call: TRBJ2-3; cdr3_nt: TGCAGCGTACTAATCCGAGTCGTGACTAGCGGGTTCACAGATACGCAGTATTTT; cdr3_aa: CSVLIRVVTSGFTDTQYF
cdr3_length: 9; d_call: .; v_call: TRBV12-2; clone_size: few; j_call: TRBJ1-2; cdr3_nt: TGTGCAAGTCTCAGACGCTACACCTTC; cdr3_aa: CASLRRYTF
cdr3_length: 14; d_call: TRBD1; v_call: TRBV9; clone_size: once; j_call: TRBJ2-1; cdr3_nt: TGTGCCAGCAGCGCGGACAGGGGGAGAAATGAGCAGTTCTTC; cdr3_aa: CASSADRGRNEQFF
cdr3_length: 15; d_call: .; v_call: TRBV7-9; clone_size: .; j_call: TRBJ2-7; cdr3_nt: TGTGCCAGCAGCTTAGCCAGGTCAGACCTCTACGAGCAGTACTTC; cdr3_aa: CASSLARSDLYEQYF
cdr3_length: 15; d_call: TRBD1; v_call: TRBV28; clone_size: .; j_call: TRBJ1-4; cdr3_nt: TGTGCCAGCAGTCCCTATAGGGACAGGGGTGAAAAACTGTTTTTT; cdr3_aa: CASSPYRDRGEKLFF
cdr3_length: 17; d_call: TRBD2; v_call: TRBV19; clone_size: .; j_call: TRBJ2-1; cdr3_nt: TGTGCCAGTAGTATACGCCCGGGGCTAGCGGGAGGGAATGAGCAGTTCTTC; cdr3_aa: CASSIRPGLAGGNEQFF
cdr3_length: 18; d_call: .; v_call: TRBV19; clone_size: .; j_call: TRBJ1-2; cdr3_nt: TGTGCCAGTAGTATGATAAGCTTGTTGGGCAGTTCTAACTATGGCTACACCTTC; cdr3_aa: CASSMISLLGSSNYGYTF
cdr3_length: 13; d_call: .; v_call: TRBV7-9; clone_size: .; j_call: TRBJ1-1; cdr3_nt: TGTGCCAGCAGCCCCTACGAGAACACTGAAGCTTTCTTT; cdr3_aa: CASSPYENTEAFF
cdr3_length: 16; d_call: .; v_call: TRBV18; clone_size: .; j_call: TRBJ2-1; cdr3_nt: TGTGCCAGCTCACCAGTCCCAGGGGCCCTTCCCAATGAGCAGTTCTTC; cdr3_aa: CASSPVPGALPNEQFF
cdr3_length: 15; d_call: TRBD1; v_call: TRBV10-3; clone_size: .; j_call: TRBJ2-7; cdr3_nt: TGTGCCATCAGTGAGTCGGGACAGGGGGCTTTCGAGCAGTACTTC; cdr3_aa: CAISESGQGAFEQYF
cdr3_length: 12; d_call: .; v_call: TRBV5-6; clone_size: once; j_call: TRBJ2-7; cdr3_nt: TGTGCCAGCAGCTCCCGGGCCCACGAGCAGTACTTC; cdr3_aa: CASSSRAHEQYF
cdr3_length: 15; d_call: TRBD2; v_call: TRBV6-5; clone_size: .; j_call: TRBJ2-3; cdr3_nt: TGTGCCAGCAGTACTATGGGGACTAGCAAGTATACGCAGTATTTT; cdr3_aa: CASSTMGTSKYTQYF
cdr3_length: 15; d_call: .; v_call: TRBV4-2; clone_size: .; j_call: TRBJ2-3; cdr3_nt: TGTGCCAGCAGCCAAGAAGAGCGGGTCACAGATACGCAGTATTTT; cdr3_aa: CASSQEERVTDTQYF
cdr3_length: 14; d_call: .; v_call: TRBV15; clone_size: .; j_call: TRBJ1-5; cdr3_nt: TGTGCCACCAGCAGAGATTCAGGAGTTGAGCCCCAGCATTTT; cdr3_aa: CATSRDSGVEPQHF
cdr3_length: 11; d_call: .; v_call: TRBV6-5; clone_size: once; j_call: TRBJ1-1; cdr3_nt: TGTGCCAGCAGGGGGAACACTGAAGCTTTCTTT; cdr3_aa: CASRGNTEAFF
cdr3_length: 16; d_call: TRBD1; v_call: TRBV7-9; clone_size: .; j_call: TRBJ2-5; cdr3_nt: TGTGCCAGCAGCAACCCCCTCGGGACAGGGGAAGAGACCCAGTACTTC; cdr3_aa: CASSNPLGTGEETQYF
cdr3_length: 12; d_call: .; v_call: TRBV7-2; clone_size: .; j_call: TRBJ2-7; cdr3_nt: TGTGCCAGCAGCTTAGACGAGACGTCGCAGTACTTC; cdr3_aa: CASSLDETSQYF
cdr3_length: 13; d_call: .; v_call: TRBV19; clone_size: .; j_call: TRBJ1-1; cdr3_nt: TGTGCCAGTAGTAAAACAGTTAACACTGAAGCTTTCTTT; cdr3_aa: CASSKTVNTEAFF
cdr3_length: 14; d_call: .; v_call: TRBV7-9; clone_size: once; j_call: TRBJ1-1; cdr3_nt: TGTGCCAGCAGCTTACGGGACGGGGTCACTGAAGCTTTCTTT; cdr3_aa: CASSLRDGVTEAFF
cdr3_length: 15; d_call: .; v_call: TRBV9; clone_size: .; j_call: TRBJ2-5; cdr3_nt: TGTGCCAGCAGCCCAGGGACCGGCACGTGGGAGACCCAGTACTTC; cdr3_aa: CASSPGTGTWETQYF
cdr3_length: 15; d_call: .; v_call: TRBV6-1; clone_size: .; j_call: TRBJ1-2; cdr3_nt: TGTGCCAGCAGTGAAGACGTCAAGGGACTGGGTGGCTACACCTTC; cdr3_aa: CASSEDVKGLGGYTF
cdr3_length: 14; d_call: .; v_call: TRBV19; clone_size: .; j_call: TRBJ1-5; cdr3_nt: TGTGCCAGTAGTATCAACAGGGGCAATCAGCCCCAGCATTTT; cdr3_aa: CASSINRGNQPQHF
cdr3_length: 12; d_call: .; v_call: TRBV28; clone_size: .; j_call: TRBJ1-5; cdr3_nt: TGTGCCATCGGACAGAGCAATCAGCCCCAGCATTTT; cdr3_aa: CAIGQSNQPQHF
cdr3_length: 19; d_call: .; v_call: TRBV5-1; clone_size: .; j_call: TRBJ2-5; cdr3_nt: TGCGCCAGCAGGAACGGCTTGACTACACGTAACCTTCTACAAGAGACCCAGTACTTC; cdr3_aa: CASRNGLTTRNLLQETQYF
cdr3_length: 15; d_call: .; v_call: TRBV21-1; clone_size: .; j_call: TRBJ2-3; cdr3_nt: TGTGCCAGCAGACCGGGACAGGGCGCCACAGATACGCAGTATTTT; cdr3_aa: CASRPGQGATDTQYF
cdr3_length: 15; d_call: .; v_call: TRBV6-1; clone_size: .; j_call: TRBJ2-5; cdr3_nt: TGTGCCAGCAGTGAAACGACCCGGGGGCGAGAGACCCAGTACTTC; cdr3_aa: CASSETTRGRETQYF
cdr3_length: 13; d_call: .; v_call: TRBV6-5; clone_size: .; j_call: TRBJ1-5; cdr3_nt: TGTGCCAGCAGTTACTCATTGTGGCAGCCCCAGCATTTT; cdr3_aa: CASSYSLWQPQHF
cdr3_length: 16; d_call: TRBD1; v_call: TRBV13; clone_size: .; j_call: TRBJ1-4; cdr3_nt: TGTGCCAGCAGCTCCAGGCCGGGACAGGGGAGTAAAAAACTGTTTTTT; cdr3_aa: CASSSRPGQGSKKLFF
cdr3_length: 12; d_call: TRBD1; v_call: TRBV2; clone_size: .; j_call: TRBJ2-7; cdr3_nt: TGTGCCAGCAGTGAGGACAGGGCCGAGCAGTACTTC; cdr3_aa: CASSEDRAEQYF
cdr3_length: 19; d_call: .; v_call: TRBV19; clone_size: .; j_call: TRBJ2-1; cdr3_nt: TGTGCCAGTTTAGGTTCCCCATTCCCAGACCGAACGAAAACCAATGAGCAGTTCTTC; cdr3_aa: CASLGSPFPDRTKTNEQFF
cdr3_length: 15; d_call: TRBD1; v_call: TRBV18; clone_size: .; j_call: TRBJ1-5; cdr3_nt: TGTGCCAGCTCACTGGTTCAGGGGGCCGGACAGCCCCAGCATTTT; cdr3_aa: CASSLVQGAGQPQHF